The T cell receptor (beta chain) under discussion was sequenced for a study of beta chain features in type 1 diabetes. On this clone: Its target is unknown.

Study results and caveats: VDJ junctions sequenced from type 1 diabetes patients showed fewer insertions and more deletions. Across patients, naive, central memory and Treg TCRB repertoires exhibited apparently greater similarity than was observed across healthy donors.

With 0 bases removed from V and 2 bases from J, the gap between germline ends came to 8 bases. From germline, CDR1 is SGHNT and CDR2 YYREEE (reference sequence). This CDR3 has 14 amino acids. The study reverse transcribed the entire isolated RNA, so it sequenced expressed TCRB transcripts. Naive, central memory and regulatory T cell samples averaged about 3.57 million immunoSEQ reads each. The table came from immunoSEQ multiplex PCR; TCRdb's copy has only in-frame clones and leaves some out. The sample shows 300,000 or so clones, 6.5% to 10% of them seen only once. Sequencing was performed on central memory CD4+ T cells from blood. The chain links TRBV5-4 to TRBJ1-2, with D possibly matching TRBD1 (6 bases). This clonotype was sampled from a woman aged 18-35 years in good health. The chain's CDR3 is CASSLADRNYGYTF. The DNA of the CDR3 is TGTGCCAGCAGCTTGGCAGACAGGAACTATGGCTACACCTTC.